The entry that follows covers one TCR beta chain sequence. Antigen specificity is unknown. These data are taken from a study of shared clonotypes between healthy human individuals. Study at large: Researchers assigned three CD4 naive, three CD4 memory, two CD8 naive and one CD8 memory plate to each donor. The study, taken as a whole, reports: In general, naive subsets displayed greater estimated richness than memory subsets did. Rarefaction exposed incomplete sorted-subset sequencing despite large depth.

Trimming took off 4 bases at V and 2 bases at J, with 24 bases between the two ends. Germline assignment: CDR1 SGHAT and CDR2 FQNNGV. CDR3 length equals 19 residues. There were no recent acute infections or vaccinations among the donors, who were healthy HIV-negative adults. Using immunoSEQ multiplex PCR, the repertoire was profiled, and TCRdb retains in-frame clones only, with some absent. The sample shows about 2.5 million clones, around 93% of them seen only once. J is TRBJ2-1 and V is TRBV11-2; D is perhaps TRBD2 (6 bases). The sequence derives from a man between 18 and 29 years old in good health. Some clones in this sample may be carry-over from other donors' samples. Specimen: naive CD4+ T cells from PBMCs. Indicated subset: CD45RA+ positively selected. CDR3 sequence: CASSSPSSGPRLTYNEQFF. CDR3 coding DNA: TGTGCCAGCAGCTCCCCGTCGAGCGGGCCACGACTCACCTACAATGAGCAGTTCTTC.